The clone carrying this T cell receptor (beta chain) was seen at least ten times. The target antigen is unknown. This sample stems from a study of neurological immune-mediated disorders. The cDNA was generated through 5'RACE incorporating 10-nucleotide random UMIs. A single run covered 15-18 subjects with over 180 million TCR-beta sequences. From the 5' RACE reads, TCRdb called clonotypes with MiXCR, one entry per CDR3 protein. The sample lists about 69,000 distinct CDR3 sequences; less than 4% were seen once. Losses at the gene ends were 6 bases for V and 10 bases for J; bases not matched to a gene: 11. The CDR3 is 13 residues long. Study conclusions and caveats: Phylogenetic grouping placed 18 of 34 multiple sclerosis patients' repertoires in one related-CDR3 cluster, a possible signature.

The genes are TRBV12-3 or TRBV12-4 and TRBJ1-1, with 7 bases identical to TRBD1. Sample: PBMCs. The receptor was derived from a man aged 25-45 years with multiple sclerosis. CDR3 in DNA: TGTGCCAGCAGGGGCGAGGGGGCGCAGGGAGCTTTCTTT. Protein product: CASRGEGAQGAFF.